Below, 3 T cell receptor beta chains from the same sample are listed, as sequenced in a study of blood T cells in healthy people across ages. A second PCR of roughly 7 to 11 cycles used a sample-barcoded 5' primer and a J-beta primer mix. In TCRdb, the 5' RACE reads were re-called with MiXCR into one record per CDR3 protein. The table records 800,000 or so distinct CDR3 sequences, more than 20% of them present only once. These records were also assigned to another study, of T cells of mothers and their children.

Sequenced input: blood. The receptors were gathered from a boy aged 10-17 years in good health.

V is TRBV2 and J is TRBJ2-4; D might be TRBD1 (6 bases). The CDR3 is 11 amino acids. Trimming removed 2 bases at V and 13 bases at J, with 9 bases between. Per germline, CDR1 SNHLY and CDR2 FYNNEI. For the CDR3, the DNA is TGTGCCAGCAGTGAAAGGACAGCACAGTACTTC. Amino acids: CASSERTAQYF.

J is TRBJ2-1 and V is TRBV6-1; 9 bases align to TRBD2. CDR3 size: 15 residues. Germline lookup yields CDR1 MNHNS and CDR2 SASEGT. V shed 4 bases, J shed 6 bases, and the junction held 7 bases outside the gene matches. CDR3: CASSGLAGTFNEQFF. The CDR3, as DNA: TGTGCCAGCAGTGGTCTAGCGGGGACCTTCAATGAGCAGTTCTTC.

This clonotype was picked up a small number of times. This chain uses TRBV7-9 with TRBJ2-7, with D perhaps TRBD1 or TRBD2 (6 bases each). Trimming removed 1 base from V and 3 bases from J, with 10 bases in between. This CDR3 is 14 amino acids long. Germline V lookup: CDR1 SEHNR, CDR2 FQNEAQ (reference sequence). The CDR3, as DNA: TGTGCCAGCAGCTTAGAGGGGGGCGACTACGAGCAGTACTTC. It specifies CASSLEGGDYEQYF.